This T cell receptor beta chain was found in a study of cytomegalovirus exposure and HLA in healthy donors. Study observations and caveats: Sequencing likely generated an artifact that appeared as a cluster of highly shared sequence variants. In terms of immune exposure information, only CMV serostatus was available. The presence/absence work took it that sequencing depth was about the same across donors. In an earlier analysis, in some 540 donors, most V segments appeared productive either ~90% or ~30% of the time.

This CDR3 is 17 amino acids long. Germline V gives CDR1 SGHRS, CDR2 YFSETQ. Trimming removed 2 bases from V and 2 bases from J, with 18 bases in between. This clone was recorded once. Its specificity is not known. PCR amplification relied on 60 Vbeta primers (plus 13 Jbeta primers). Libraries were prepared by immunoSEQ multiplex PCR; TCRdb keeps only in-frame clonotypes and omits some of them. The table records around 250,000 clones, 70% to 90% of them present only once. V and J are TRBV5-1 and TRBJ2-3; the D gene is possibly TRBD2 (6 bases). The sequence was obtained from a woman in her sixties or seventies in good health and CMV-seropositive. Sample: PBMCs. The CDR3 sequence: CASSLVVGGAYTDTQYF. The DNA of the CDR3 is TGCGCCAGCAGCTTAGTGGTGGGAGGAGCATACACAGATACGCAGTATTTT.